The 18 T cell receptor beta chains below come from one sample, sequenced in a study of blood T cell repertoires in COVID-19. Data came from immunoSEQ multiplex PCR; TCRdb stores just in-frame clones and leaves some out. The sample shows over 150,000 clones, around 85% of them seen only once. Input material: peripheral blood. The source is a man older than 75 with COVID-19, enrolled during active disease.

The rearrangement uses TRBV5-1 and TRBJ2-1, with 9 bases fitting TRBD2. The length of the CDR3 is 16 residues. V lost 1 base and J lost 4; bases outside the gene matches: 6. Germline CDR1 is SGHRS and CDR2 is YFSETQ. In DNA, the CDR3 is TGCGCCAGCAGCTTGCAAGAGCGGGGGGCATACAATGAGCAGTTCTTC. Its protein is CASSLQERGAYNEQFF.

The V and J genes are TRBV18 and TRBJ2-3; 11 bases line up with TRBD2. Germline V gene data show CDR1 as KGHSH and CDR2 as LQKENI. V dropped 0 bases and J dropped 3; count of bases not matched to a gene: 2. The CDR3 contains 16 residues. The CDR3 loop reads CASSPPRLAGTDTQYF. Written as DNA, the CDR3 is TGTGCCAGCTCACCACCCCGACTAGCGGGGACAGATACGCAGTATTTT.

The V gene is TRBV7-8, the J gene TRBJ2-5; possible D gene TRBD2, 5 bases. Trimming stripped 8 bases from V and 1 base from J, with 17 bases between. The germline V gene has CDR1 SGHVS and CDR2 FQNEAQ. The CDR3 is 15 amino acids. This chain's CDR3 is CASGAYRLPQETQYF. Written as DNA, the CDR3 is TGTGCCAGCGGAGCGTATAGACTACCCCAAGAGACCCAGTACTTC.

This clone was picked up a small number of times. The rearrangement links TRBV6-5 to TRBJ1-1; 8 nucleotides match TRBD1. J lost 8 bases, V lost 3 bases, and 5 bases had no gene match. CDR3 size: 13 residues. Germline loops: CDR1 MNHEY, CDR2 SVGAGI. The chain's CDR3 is CASSYRTGYEAFF. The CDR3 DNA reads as TGTGCCAGCAGTTATCGGACAGGGTACGAAGCTTTCTTT.

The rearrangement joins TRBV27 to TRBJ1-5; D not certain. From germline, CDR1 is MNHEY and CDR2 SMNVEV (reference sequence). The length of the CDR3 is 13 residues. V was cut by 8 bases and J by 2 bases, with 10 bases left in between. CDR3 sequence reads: CASGTVRNQPQHF. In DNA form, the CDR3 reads TGTGCCAGCGGTACGGTTCGCAATCAGCCCCAGCATTTT.

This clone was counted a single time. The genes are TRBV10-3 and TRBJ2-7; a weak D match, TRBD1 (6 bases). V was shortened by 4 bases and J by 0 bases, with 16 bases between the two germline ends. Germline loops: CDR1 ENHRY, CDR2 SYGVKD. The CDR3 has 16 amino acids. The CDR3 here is CAISGVRGINSYEQYF. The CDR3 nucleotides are TGTGCCATCAGTGGGGTCAGGGGCATAAACTCCTACGAGCAGTACTTC.

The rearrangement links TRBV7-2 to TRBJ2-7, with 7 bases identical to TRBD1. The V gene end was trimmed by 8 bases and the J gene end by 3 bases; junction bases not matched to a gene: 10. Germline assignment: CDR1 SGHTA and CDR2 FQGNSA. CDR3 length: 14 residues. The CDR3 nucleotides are TGTGCCAGCGCACCCGGGACAGAGCGCTACGAGCAGTACTTC. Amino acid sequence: CASAPGTERYEQYF.

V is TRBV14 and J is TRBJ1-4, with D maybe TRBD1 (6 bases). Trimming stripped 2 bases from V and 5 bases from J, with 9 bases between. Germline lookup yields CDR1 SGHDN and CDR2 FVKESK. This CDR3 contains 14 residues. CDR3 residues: CASSQKRGNEKLFF. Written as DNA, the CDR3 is TGTGCCAGCAGCCAAAAAAGGGGGAATGAAAAACTGTTTTTT. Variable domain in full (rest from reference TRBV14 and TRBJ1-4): EAGVTQFPSHSVIEKGQTVTLRCDPISGHDNLYWYRRVMGKEIKFLLHFVKESKQDESGMPNNRFLAERTGGTYSTLKVQPAELEDSGVYFCASSQKRGNEKLFFGSGTQLSVL.

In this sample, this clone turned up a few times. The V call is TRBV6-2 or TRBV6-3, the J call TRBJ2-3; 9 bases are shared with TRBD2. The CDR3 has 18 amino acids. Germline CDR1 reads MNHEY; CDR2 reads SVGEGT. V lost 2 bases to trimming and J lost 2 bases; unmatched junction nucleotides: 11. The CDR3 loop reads CASSYADWRGGYTDTQYF. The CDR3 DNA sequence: TGTGCCAGCAGTTACGCCGACTGGCGGGGGGGTTACACAGATACGCAGTATTTT.

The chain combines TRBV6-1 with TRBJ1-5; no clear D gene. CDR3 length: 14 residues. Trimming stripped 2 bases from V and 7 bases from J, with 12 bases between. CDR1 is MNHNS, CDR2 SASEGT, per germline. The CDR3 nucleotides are TGTGCCAGCAGTGAACGCCGGGGAGGACAGCCCCAGCATTTT. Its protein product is CASSERRGGQPQHF.

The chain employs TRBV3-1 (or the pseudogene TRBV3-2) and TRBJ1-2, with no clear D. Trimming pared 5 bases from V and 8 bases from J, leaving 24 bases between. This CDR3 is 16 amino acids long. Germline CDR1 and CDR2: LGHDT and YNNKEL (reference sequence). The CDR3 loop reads CASSSLTVVERRGYTF. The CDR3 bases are TGTGCCAGCAGCTCCCTAACGGTTGTCGAGAGGCGAGGCTACACCTTC.

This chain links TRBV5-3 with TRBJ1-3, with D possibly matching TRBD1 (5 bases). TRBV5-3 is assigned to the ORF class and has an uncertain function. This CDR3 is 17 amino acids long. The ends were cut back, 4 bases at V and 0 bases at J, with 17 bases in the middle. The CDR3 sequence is CARSPPGLLSSGNTIYF. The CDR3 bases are TGTGCCAGAAGCCCTCCAGGGCTTTTGAGCTCTGGAAACACCATATATTTT.

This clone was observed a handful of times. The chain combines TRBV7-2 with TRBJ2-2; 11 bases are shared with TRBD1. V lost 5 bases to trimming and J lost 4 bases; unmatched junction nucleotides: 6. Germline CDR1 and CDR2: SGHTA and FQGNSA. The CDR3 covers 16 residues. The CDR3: CASSGQGARSTGELFF. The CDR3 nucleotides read TGTGCCAGCAGCGGACAGGGGGCGCGGAGCACCGGGGAGCTGTTTTTT.

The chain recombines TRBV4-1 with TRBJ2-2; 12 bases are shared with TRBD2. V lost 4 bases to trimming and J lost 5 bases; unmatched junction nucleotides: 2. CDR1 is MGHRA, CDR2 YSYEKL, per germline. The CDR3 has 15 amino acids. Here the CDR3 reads CASSPLAGGTGELFF. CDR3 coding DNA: TGCGCCAGCAGCCCACTAGCGGGGGGAACCGGGGAGCTGTTTTTT.

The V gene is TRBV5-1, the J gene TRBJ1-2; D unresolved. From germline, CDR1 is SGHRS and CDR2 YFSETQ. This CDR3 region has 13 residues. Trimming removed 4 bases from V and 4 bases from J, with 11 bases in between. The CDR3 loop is CASSLAGSYGYTF. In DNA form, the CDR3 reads TGCGCCAGCAGCCTCGCCGGTTCCTATGGCTACACCTTC.

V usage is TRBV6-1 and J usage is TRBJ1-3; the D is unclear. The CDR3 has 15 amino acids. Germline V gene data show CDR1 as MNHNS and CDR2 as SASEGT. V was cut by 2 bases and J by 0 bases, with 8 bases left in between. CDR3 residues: CASSEHGYSGNTIYF. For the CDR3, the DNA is TGTGCCAGCAGTGAACACGGGTACTCTGGAAACACCATATATTTT.

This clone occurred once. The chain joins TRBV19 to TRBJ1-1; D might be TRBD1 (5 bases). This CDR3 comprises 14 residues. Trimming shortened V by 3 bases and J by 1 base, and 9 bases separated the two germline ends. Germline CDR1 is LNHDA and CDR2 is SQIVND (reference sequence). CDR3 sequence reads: CASSMSQGNTEAFF. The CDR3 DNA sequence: TGTGCCAGTAGTATGAGCCAGGGGAACACTGAAGCTTTCTTT.

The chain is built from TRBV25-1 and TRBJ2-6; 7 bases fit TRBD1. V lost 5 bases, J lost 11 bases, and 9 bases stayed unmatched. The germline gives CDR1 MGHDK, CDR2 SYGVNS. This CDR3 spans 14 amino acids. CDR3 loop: CASSPGTDVYVLTF. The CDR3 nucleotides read TGTGCCAGCAGTCCGGGGACAGATGTTTACGTCCTGACTTTC.